Following are 7 T cell receptor beta chains from one sample sequenced in a study of T cell changes during pregnancy in multiple sclerosis. The assay was immunoSEQ multiplex PCR, and TCRdb's table has in-frame clones only and misses some. Of over 20,000 clones in the sample, roughly 90% were seen once. The sequenced sample was CD8+ T cells from peripheral blood mononuclear cells, obtained after pregnancy. Source of these receptors: a female donor with multiple sclerosis, enrolled in a pregnancy study.

The CDR3 DNA is TGTGCCAGCAGCGTAGGATTATATGGGAGGGGCGGCGAGCAGTACTTC. As protein: CASSVGLYGRGGEQYF. This chain links TRBV9 with TRBJ2-7, with 7 bases lining up with TRBD2. Losses at the gene ends were 0 bases for V and 6 bases for J; bases not matched to a gene: 12. CDR1 is SGDLS, CDR2 YYNGEE, per germline. The CDR3 loop spans 16 amino acids.

This clone was observed once. The rearrangement uses TRBV6-6 and TRBJ2-7, with D unclear. The germline CDR1 and CDR2 sequences are MNHNY and SVGAGI (reference sequence). The V end lost 7 bases, the J end lost 4 bases, and 8 bases lay between the germline ends. This CDR3 contains 11 residues. The CDR3 spells CASKSGYEQYF. For the CDR3, the DNA is TGTGCCAGCAAGAGTGGTTACGAGCAGTACTTC.

This chain connects TRBV6-6 to TRBJ2-7, with a weak D call TRBD1 (6 bases). Germline lookup yields CDR1 MNHNY and CDR2 SVGAGI (reference sequence). Deletions cut 5 bases from V and 2 bases from J, with 19 bases between. CDR3 length: 16 amino acids. The CDR3 loop reads CASSTDADRRAYEQYF. The CDR3 DNA reads as TGTGCCAGCAGTACAGACGCCGACAGGCGAGCCTACGAGCAGTACTTC.

This chain links TRBV29-1 with TRBJ2-3; maybe TRBD1 (6 bases). The CDR3 sequence is 14 residues long. V was cut by 4 bases and J by 3 bases, with 14 bases left in between. Germline V CDR1 and CDR2: SQVTM, ANQGSEA. The CDR3 DNA follows: TGCAGCGTTGCGGGCAGGGGTGGGACAGATACGCAGTATTTT. Protein product: CSVAGRGGTDTQYF.

This rearrangement joins TRBV7-9 to TRBJ1-1; a weak D match, TRBD1 (6 bases). Trimming took off 4 bases at V and 0 bases at J, with 12 bases between the two ends. Germline V gene sequence: CDR1 SEHNR, CDR2 FQNEAQ (reference sequence). The CDR3 is made up of 15 amino acids. CDR3 bases: TGTGCCAGCAGCTCGGGAAGGGGGATGAACACTGAAGCTTTCTTT. Amino acid sequence: CASSSGRGMNTEAFF.

The chain employs TRBV9 and TRBJ2-1; D is perhaps TRBD2 (6 bases). Germline V gene data show CDR1 as SGDLS and CDR2 as YYNGEE. Trimming cost V 3 bases and J 8 bases, with 18 bases left between them. The CDR3 spans 15 residues. The DNA for the CDR3 is TGTGCCAGCAGCGCTGGGACTTCGCATAGGTATGAGCAGTTCTTC. Residues: CASSAGTSHRYEQFF.

The chain uses TRBV10-1 and TRBJ1-5, with no clear D. Germline values: CDR1 WNHNN, CDR2 SYGVQD (reference sequence). Trimming removed 8 bases from V and 5 bases from J, with 19 bases in between. The CDR3 runs 15 residues. The CDR3 sequence: CASFPTQASDQPQHF. The CDR3 DNA reads TGCGCCAGCTTCCCAACTCAGGCGTCGGATCAGCCCCAGCATTTT.